This TCR beta chain is drawn from a study of blood T cell repertoires in COVID-19. CDR3 length equals 16 residues. Looked up from germline, CDR1 is MNHEY and CDR2 is SVGEGT. Trimming at V came to 5 bases and at J to 1 base, leaving 5 bases not matched to a gene. Clones were read by immunoSEQ multiplex PCR, and TCRdb kept only the in-frame ones, dropping some. The sample holds over 200,000 clones; around nine tenths are singletons and the top ten take roughly 12%. J is TRBJ2-7 and V is TRBV6-2 or TRBV6-3, with TRBD2 matching 13 bases. The TCR was taken from a woman younger than 30 who had recovered from COVID-19. Sequencing was performed on peripheral blood. CDR3 in DNA: TGTGCCAGCAGTCGACTAGCGGGAGGACCTTCCTACGAGCAGTACTTC. As protein: CASSRLAGGPSYEQYF.